This TCR beta chain is drawn from a study of T cell repertoires in aging, cancer and after chemotherapy. Across the whole study: Six age groups, ranging from 30 or younger to 70 or older, included the donors. The full dataset contained some 8.7 million TCR reads. Over several months to years, re-sampled healthy donor repertoires clearly shared clones.

This clonotype was seen more than once but under ten times. What it binds is not known. The study's findings and limits: In cancer patients, declining TCR diversity with age involved lost richness and lost evenness.

V was trimmed by 6 bases and J by 2 bases, leaving 13 bases between them. Germline-derived CDR1 and CDR2 are MNHEY and SMNVEV (reference sequence). The CDR3 contains 14 residues. Peripheral blood genomic DNA, not sorted cells or RNA, was the template. TRB rearrangements spanning V, D and J were amplified using mixed TRB-A/B primers. TCRdb independently ran MiXCR on the multiplex PCR reads; one entry per CDR3 protein. The table shows about 2,000 distinct CDR3 sequences, with around 31% occurring only once. The V and J genes are TRBV27 and TRBJ2-5; possibly TRBD1 or TRBD2 for D (5 bases each). This clonotype was obtained from a human donor in good health. Sample: blood. CDR3 in DNA: TGTGCCAGCAGCCCCCGGGACGTTCAAGAGACCCAGTACTTC. Its protein is CASSPRDVQETQYF.